The 27 T cell receptor beta chains in this list originate from one sample, sequenced in a study of cytomegalovirus exposure and HLA in healthy donors. This PCR relied on a set of 60 Vbeta primers and 13 Jbeta primers. Clones were read by immunoSEQ multiplex PCR, and TCRdb kept only the in-frame ones, dropping some. Of around 120,000 clones in the sample, over 70% were seen once. Material: PBMCs. Receptors were obtained from a female donor in good health and CMV-seropositive.

The rearrangement uses TRBV2 and TRBJ1-5; 7 positions match TRBD1. The V segment lost 8 bases and the J segment 6 bases; nucleotides outside the gene matches: 10. The CDR3 is made up of 14 amino acids. Germline assignment: CDR1 SNHLY and CDR2 FYNNEI. The CDR3 protein is CASDIRQGPQPQHF. As DNA, the CDR3 is TGTGCCAGCGATATTCGACAGGGCCCTCAGCCCCAGCATTTT.

This rearrangement joins TRBV6-1 to TRBJ1-5, with D possibly matching TRBD1 (5 bases). Trimming removed 10 bases from V and 7 bases from J, with 23 bases in between. Germline V gene sequence: CDR1 MNHNS, CDR2 SASEGT. This CDR3 is built from 15 residues. The CDR3 reads CATRWGGDRGQPQHF. In nucleotides, the CDR3 is TGTGCCACCAGATGGGGAGGGGATAGAGGGCAGCCCCAGCATTTT.

The chain has TRBV5-6 and TRBJ1-1; 7 nucleotides align to TRBD1. Germline CDR1 SGHDT, CDR2 YYEEEE. CDR3 length: 15 amino acids. The V and J ends lost 0 bases and 0 bases, in that order; junction bases with no gene match: 2. The CDR3 loop reads CASSLGQGMNTEAFF. DNA for the CDR3: TGTGCCAGCAGCTTGGGACAGGGTATGAACACTGAAGCTTTCTTT.

The J gene is TRBJ1-4, the V gene TRBV5-1, with 8 nucleotides matching TRBD1. From germline, CDR1 is SGHRS and CDR2 YFSETQ. The CDR3 spans 16 residues. V was clipped by 5 bases and J by 8 bases; unmatched bases: 14. CDR3 sequence reads: CASSPGTGHLGEKLFF. The CDR3 nucleotides are TGCGCCAGCAGTCCCGGGACAGGCCACCTGGGGGAAAAACTGTTTTTT. The whole variable domain, filled in from reference TRBV5-1 and TRBJ1-4, reads KAGVTQTPRYLIKTRGQQVTLSCSPISGHRSVSWYQQTPGQGLQFLFEYFSETQRNKGNFPGRFSGRQFSNSRSEMNVSTLELGDSALYLCASSPGTGHLGEKLFFGSGTQLSVL.

This rearrangement joins TRBV18 to TRBJ1-6; no clear D gene. The V gene lost 2 bases and the J gene lost 8 bases, with 13 bases spanning the gap. Germline V gives CDR1 KGHSH, CDR2 LQKENI. The CDR3 has 15 amino acids. The CDR3 spells CASSPTTGSYSPLHF. CDR3 sequence (DNA): TGTGCCAGCTCACCAACCACCGGGTCTTATTCACCCCTCCACTTT.

This clone was detected only a few times. This rearrangement joins TRBV27 to TRBJ1-5, with a tentative D call TRBD1 (5 bases). The CDR3 has 18 residues. V gave up 5 bases and J gave up 1 base, with 21 bases separating them. The V gene's germline CDR1 is MNHEY and CDR2 SMNVEV (reference sequence). CDR3 in DNA: TGTGCCAGCAGTCCCCTCCCCGGGACTCAGGTGAGCAATCAGCCCCAGCATTTT. This codes for CASSPLPGTQVSNQPQHF.

The V call is TRBV7-6, the J call TRBJ2-2, with D unclear. Trimming took 1 base from V and 1 from J, leaving 10 bases between them. The CDR3 spans 16 residues. The germline CDR1 and CDR2 sequences are SGHVS and FNYEAQ. CDR3 coding DNA: TGTGCCAGCAGCTTAGAAGTGGGCAGGAACACCGGGGAGCTGTTTTTT. Its protein product is CASSLEVGRNTGELFF. Together with reference TRBV7-6 and TRBJ2-2, the CDR3 gives the full variable domain: GAGVSQSPRYKVTKRGQDVALRCDPISGHVSLYWYRQALGQGPEFLTYFNYEAQQDKSGLPNDRFSAERPEGSISTLTIQRTEQRDSAMYRCASSLEVGRNTGELFFGEGSRLTVL.

There are a few counts of this clone. The chain combines TRBV5-1 with TRBJ1-2; 8 bases line up with TRBD1. The trim removed 1 base at V and 6 bases at J, leaving 5 bases unmatched. The CDR3 sequence is 14 residues long. In germline, CDR1 is SGHRS, CDR2 YFSETQ. The CDR3, as DNA: TGCGCCAGCAGCTTGCCCTACAGGGGGGATGGCTACACCTTC. Translating it yields CASSLPYRGDGYTF.

The chain carries TRBV27 and TRBJ2-7; tentative D call: TRBD1 (6 bases). CDR1 and CDR2 from the germline V gene are MNHEY and SMNVEV (reference sequence). The CDR3 contains 14 residues. V dropped 3 bases and J dropped 3 bases, with 12 bases sitting between them. The CDR3 sequence: CASSLIGRGYEQYF. The CDR3 DNA sequence: TGTGCCAGCAGTTTGATTGGCAGGGGCTACGAGCAGTACTTC.

The chain combines TRBV2 with TRBJ1-5; a possible D gene is TRBD1 (5 bases). This CDR3 comprises 13 residues. Looked up from germline, CDR1 is SNHLY and CDR2 is FYNNEI. The V gene lost 4 bases and the J gene lost 4 bases, with 8 bases spanning the gap. For the CDR3, the DNA is TGTGCCAGCAGTGCTCAGGGAAATCAGCCCCAGCATTTT. As protein: CASSAQGNQPQHF.

The CDR3 protein is CASSVEEGAIGSPLHF. In DNA form, the CDR3 reads TGTGCCAGCAGCGTAGAAGAGGGGGCGATTGGATCACCCCTCCACTTT. The V and J genes are TRBV9 and TRBJ1-6, with 7 bases aligning to TRBD1. This CDR3 contains 16 residues. V shed 0 bases, J shed 10 bases, and the junction held 10 bases outside the gene matches. The germline gives CDR1 SGDLS, CDR2 YYNGEE.

V is TRBV6-1 and J is TRBJ2-5; 8 bases are shared with TRBD1. The CDR3 loop spans 15 amino acids. Germline V gene data show CDR1 as MNHNS and CDR2 as SASEGT. J gave up 4 bases and V 7 bases, and 11 bases lay outside the gene matches. The CDR3 spells CASKKKGQGRETQYF. In DNA, the CDR3 is TGTGCCAGCAAAAAAAAAGGACAGGGAAGAGAGACCCAGTACTTC.

The CDR3 loop is CASSLRHMPPQHF. The CDR3 region has the DNA TGTGCCAGCAGTCTCCGCCACATGCCGCCCCAGCATTTT. The chain employs TRBV28 and TRBJ1-5, with D uncertain. Deletions cut 5 bases from V and 9 bases from J, with 14 bases between. CDR1 is MDHEN and CDR2 is SYDVKM in the germline V gene. The CDR3 is 13 residues long.

This clone appeared a single time. The chain recombines TRBV29-1 with TRBJ2-7; possibly TRBD2 for D (5 bases). The ends were cut back, 7 bases at V and 4 bases at J, with 11 bases in the middle. This CDR3 is 11 amino acids long. Germline CDR1 is SQVTM and CDR2 is ANQGSEA. Here the CDR3 DNA reads TGCAGCGCCGGAGGAGCTTACGAGCAGTACTTC. Its translation is CSAGGAYEQYF.

This clone was detected a few times. The rearrangement joins TRBV5-4 to TRBJ2-7, with 13 bases identical to TRBD2. Trimming took 6 bases from V and 2 from J; bases not matched to a gene: 5. Per the germline V gene, CDR1 is SGHNT and CDR2 is YYREEE (reference sequence). This CDR3 has 15 amino acids. The DNA for the CDR3 is TGTGCCAGCACCCGAGGGACTAGCGGGGCCTACGAGCAGTACTTC. Its translation: CASTRGTSGAYEQYF. Looking up the rest from reference TRBV5-4 and TRBJ2-7 gives the full variable domain: ETGVTQSPTHLIKTRGQQVTLRCSSQSGHNTVSWYQQALGQGPQFIFQYYREEENGRGNFPPRFSGLQFPNYSSELNVNALELDDSALYLCASTRGTSGAYEQYFGPGTRLTVT.

This clone was seen once. The chain uses TRBV25-1 and TRBJ1-4; 7 bases fit TRBD1. The V gene end was trimmed by 5 bases and the J gene end by 6 bases; junction bases not matched to a gene: 6. CDR1 MGHDK and CDR2 SYGVNS come from the germline V gene. This CDR3 region has 14 residues. As DNA, the CDR3 is TGTGCCAGCAGTCTGGCAGGGGGAGATGAAAAACTGTTTTTT. It codes for CASSLAGGDEKLFF.

The chain employs TRBV9 and TRBJ1-2; TRBD1 agrees at 7 bases. CDR3 length equals 14 residues. Looked up from germline, CDR1 is SGDLS and CDR2 is YYNGEE. Germline trimming cut 0 bases from V and 2 bases from J; bases unmatched to any gene: 1. Written as DNA, the CDR3 is TGTGCCAGCAGCGTAGGGGACAGAAACTATGGCTACACCTTC. Residues: CASSVGDRNYGYTF.

The table lists this clone with a few counts. V usage is TRBV30 and J usage is TRBJ2-7; D uncertain. V was shortened by 0 bases and J by 2 bases, with 2 bases between the two germline ends. Germline CDR1 is GTSNPN and CDR2 is SVGIG (reference sequence). The CDR3 has 11 residues. The CDR3 is CAWSVTYEQYF. CDR3 nucleotides: TGTGCCTGGAGTGTTACCTACGAGCAGTACTTC.

The genes are TRBV30 and TRBJ2-2, with D possibly TRBD2 on 7 matching bases. The CDR3 spans 14 residues. V was pared by 2 bases and J by 4 bases, with 11 bases between. Germline CDR1 and CDR2: GTSNPN and SVGIG (reference sequence). This CDR3 is CAWSWGGATGELFF. CDR3 DNA sequence: TGTGCCTGGAGTTGGGGGGGGGCCACCGGGGAGCTGTTTTTT. Full variable domain (remainder filled in from reference TRBV30 and TRBJ2-2): SQTIHQWPATLVQPVGSPLSLECTVEGTSNPNLYWYRQAAGRGLQLLFYSVGIGQISSEVPQNLSASRPQDRQFILSSKKLLLSDSGFYLCAWSWGGATGELFFGEGSRLTVL.

The J gene is TRBJ1-6, the V gene TRBV6-1; 7 bases fit TRBD1. In germline, CDR1 is MNHNS, CDR2 SASEGT. This CDR3 has 15 amino acids. V lost 11 bases to trimming and J lost 7 bases; unmatched junction nucleotides: 14. CDR3 residues: CASNTGTAANSPLHF. CDR3 DNA: TGTGCCTCAAACACCGGGACAGCCGCCAATTCACCCCTCCACTTT.

The J gene is TRBJ1-1, the V gene TRBV29-1, with TRBD1 as a possible D gene (5 bases). Germline V gives CDR1 SQVTM, CDR2 ANQGSEA. Trimming removed 7 bases from V and 1 base from J, with 7 bases in between. This CDR3 has 11 residues. CDR3 amino acids: CSGQQNTEAFF. DNA of the CDR3: TGCAGCGGACAGCAGAACACTGAAGCTTTCTTT.

The V and J genes are TRBV12-5 and TRBJ2-1; 9 positions match TRBD1. With 5 bases clipped from V and 8 bases from J, the junction kept 7 bases outside the gene matches. The CDR3 extends over 14 amino acids. Germline values: CDR1 LGHNT, CDR2 FRNRAP. The CDR3 bases are TGTGCTAGTGGTGTAGGACAGGGGATCGATGAGCAGTTCTTC. Amino acid sequence: CASGVGQGIDEQFF.

The genes are TRBV5-1 and TRBJ2-1; a possible D gene is TRBD2 (6 bases). Germline CDR1 and CDR2: SGHRS and YFSETQ. CDR3 size: 13 residues. V dropped 4 bases and J dropped 7 bases, with 12 bases sitting between them. CDR3 sequence: CASSRPAGNEQFF. As DNA, the CDR3 is TGCGCCAGCAGCCGACCGGCGGGGAATGAGCAGTTCTTC.

The gene calls are TRBV6-5 and TRBJ2-6; tentatively, D is TRBD1 (6 bases). Germline V CDR1 and CDR2: MNHEY, SVGAGI. V gave up 5 bases and J gave up 8 bases, with 10 bases separating them. The CDR3 loop spans 13 amino acids. CDR3 residues: CASSQGTPNVLTF. The CDR3 coding sequence is TGTGCCAGCAGTCAGGGGACCCCCAACGTCCTGACTTTC.

This chain connects TRBV7-9 to TRBJ1-1; D is ambiguous. Germline assignment: CDR1 SEHNR and CDR2 FQNEAQ (reference sequence). Trimming removed 1 base at V and 1 base at J, with 7 bases between. CDR3 length: 14 amino acids. The CDR3 here is CASSLGAGNTEAFF. CDR3 bases: TGTGCCAGCAGCTTAGGGGCGGGGAACACTGAAGCTTTCTTT.

A remark on this clone: The junction does not match germline at one end; this may be a read error. The sample contains more than one DNA sequence encoding this CDR3. The chain has TRBV28 and TRBJ1-6; D unclear. In germline, CDR1 is MDHEN, CDR2 SYDVKM. The CDR3 runs 14 residues. For the CDR3, the DNA is TGTGCCAGCAGTTTAAGACATGGTAATTCCCCCCTCCACTTT. This codes for CASSLRHGNSPLHF.

The chain employs TRBV9 and TRBJ1-1; 9 bases line up with TRBD1. The CDR3 contains 15 residues. CDR1 and CDR2 from the germline V gene are SGDLS and YYNGEE. V shed 2 bases and J 0 bases; nucleotides not matched to a gene: 2. DNA for the CDR3: TGTGCCAGCAGCGTGGGGACAGGGATGAACACTGAAGCTTTCTTT. Translated, it gives CASSVGTGMNTEAFF.